This TCR beta chain was identified in a study of blood T cells in healthy people across ages. Notes on the study in general: Both higher diversity and more naive CD4+ cells marked long-lived donors when set against aged donors. Observed TCR beta diversity showed a strong correlation with the percentage of naive T cells as measured by flow cytometry.

This clonotype was recorded only once. Its antigen is unknown. The CDR3 has 15 amino acids. The trim removed 0 bases at V and 7 bases at J, leaving 9 bases unmatched. CDR1 is SGDLS, CDR2 YYNGEE, per germline. With a J-beta primer mix and a sample-barcoded 5' primer, a second PCR ran 7 to 11 cycles. Each of the cDNA molecules was tagged by a template-switch adaptor with 12 random nucleotides. Via MiXCR, TCRdb re-called the 5' RACE reads, giving one row per CDR3 protein. Of about 1.1 million distinct CDR3 sequences listed, about two fifths are singletons. The sequence derives from a man aged 18 to 29 in good health. Source material: blood. The chain recombines TRBV9 with TRBJ2-7; 8 bases fit TRBD2. CDR3 bases: TGTGCCAGCAGCGTAGACGGGGGGGCCTACAATGAGCAGTACTTC. It encodes CASSVDGGAYNEQYF.